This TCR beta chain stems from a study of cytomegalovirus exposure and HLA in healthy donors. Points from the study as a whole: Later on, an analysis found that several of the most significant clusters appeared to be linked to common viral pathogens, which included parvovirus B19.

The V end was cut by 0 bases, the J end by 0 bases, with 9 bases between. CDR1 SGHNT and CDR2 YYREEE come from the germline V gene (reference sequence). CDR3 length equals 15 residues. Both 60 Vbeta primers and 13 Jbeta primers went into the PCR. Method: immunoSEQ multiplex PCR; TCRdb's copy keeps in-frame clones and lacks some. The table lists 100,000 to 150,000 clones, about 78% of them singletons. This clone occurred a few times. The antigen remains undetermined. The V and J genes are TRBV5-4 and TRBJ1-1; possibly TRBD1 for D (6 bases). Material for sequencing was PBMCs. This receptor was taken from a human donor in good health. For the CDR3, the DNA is TGTGCCAGCAGCTTGGGACAGGTTATGAACACTGAAGCTTTCTTT. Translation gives CASSLGQVMNTEAFF.